These T cell receptor beta chains were read from a single sample in a study of T cells after posttransplantation cyclophosphamide. TCRdb keeps only in-frame clones here, not all; method: immunoSEQ multiplex PCR. This table has about 22,000 clones, 89% appearing once. The source material was PBMCs, sampled after an allogeneic stem cell transplant with a calcineurin inhibitor and methotrexate. The receptors were gathered from a female patient aged 50-59 years who received an allogeneic stem cell transplant from an unrelated donor, was CMV-positive, and had chronic GVHD only. The graft donor may be the source of some T cells. The conserved cysteine and the conserved F or W are not part of the CDR3 here.

TRBV5-4,ASSLGGAGRVGELF
TRBV9,ASSASAGVKYEQY
TRBV19,ASSVQGMGGYT
TRBV29-1,SVRRGEKLF
TRBV14,ASSLRVGVSGNTIY
TRBV4-1,ASSQLSRAVYEQY
TRBV7-3,ASSNQTGGAQTQY
TRBV10-2,ASSGVRTSTDTQY
TRBV9,ASSPVGWTGSGELF
TRBV19,ASSITGMNYGYT
TRBV28,ASSLSDSRRLRGYT
TRBV6-6,ASSYGRAYTDTQY
TRBV5-5,ASSLQGGPGQY
TRBV6-6,ASSYSRRGEYNEQF
TRBV19,ASSMTGLEKLF
TRBV15,ATSREVWGRRDQPQH
TRBV18,ASSQRQQANYGYT
TRBV30,ACFFLQAF
TRBV6-4,ASREGTEAF
TRBV4-1,ASSQDRGRIWNSNQPQH
TRBV29-1,SARTSGRGFSYNEQF
TRBV9,ASSVGGSGSPFDNEQF
TRBV4-1,ASSSPGGLASNEQF
TRBV6-5,ASSYRGSPGNTIY
TRBV15,ATSRDGGYQNEQF
TRBV19,ASSIGQISTEAF
TRBV28,ASSRDRRPHGYT
TRBV5-4,ASSWVAGQETQY
TRBV28,ASLGATGVEQY
TRBV7-9,ASSLGAGGLNEQF
TRBV23-1,ASSHRGGLGGASYEQY
TRBV5-1,ASSPGLPYNEQF
TRBV18,ASSPGQPQETQY
TRBV28,ASITPGHRGHEQF
TRBV5-1,ASSLDRVMNTEAF
TRBV19,ASRRRQGSEFYEQY
TRBV6-1,ASSEAGGAIAQY
TRBV29-1,SVDLASYNEQF
TRBV6-5,ASSYTSGRNEQF
TRBV5-1,ASSLDSGWRISYNEQF
TRBV5-1,ASNDMTGRKNTEAF
TRBV30,AWDGLAANTQY
TRBV5-1,ASSLGLGQSSGELF
TRBV7-3,ASSSRGDTDTQY
TRBV5-4,ASRPRGASGGTEAF
TRBV10-3,AVHRGQWDTQY
TRBV10-3,AISSTGGEVGSYNEQF
TRBV20-1,SAREWPGQY
TRBV5-4,ASSLRRLAGYNEQF
TRBV6-1,ASSEVRYLRNTQY
TRBV28,ASSRGDSRRHEQY
TRBV7-8,ASSSTRYSTDTQY
TRBV19,ASSQDIGTGTHNEQF
TRBV27,ASSLLAGGRYNEQF